This entry is about one T cell receptor (beta chain). For the second PCR, which ran for about 7 to 12 cycles, a sample-barcoded 5' primer and a J-beta primer mix were used. TCRdb re-called the 5' RACE reads with MiXCR, one entry per CDR3 protein. This sample yields 800,000 to 950,000 distinct CDR3 sequences, of which about 29% are seen a single time; approximately 10% belongs to the top ten. Trimming at V came to 6 bases and at J to 0 bases, leaving 7 bases not matched to a gene. Germline CDR1 reads SQVTM; CDR2 reads ANQGSEA. There are 14 residues in the CDR3. The sample is drawn from a study of blood T cells in healthy people across ages. The sample also formed part of further work on T cells of mothers and their children.

The chain employs TRBV29-1 and TRBJ1-2; TRBD1 matches at 7 bases. Sequencing was carried out using blood. The source of this sequence is a woman aged 40 to 49 in good health. The CDR3 here is CSVYGTVPNYGYTF. The CDR3, as DNA: TGCAGCGTATATGGGACAGTCCCTAACTATGGCTACACCTTC.